The clone carrying this T cell receptor (beta chain) has a handful of counts. These data are taken from a study of response to subunit inactivated influenza vaccine. CDR3 length equals 13 residues. The ends were cut back, 7 bases at V and 8 bases at J, with 15 bases in the middle. The germline V gene encodes CDR1 MNHNY and CDR2 SVGAGI (reference sequence). TCRdb re-analysed the RT-PCR reads in MiXCR, keeping a single row per CDR3 protein. Of hundreds of thousands of distinct CDR3 sequences in the sample, 15% to 19% were seen once. The clonotype comes from a man between 50 and 59 years old who received an inactivated influenza vaccine. The sample here was PBMCs from blood, taken roughly 13 days after vaccination. This chain connects TRBV6-6 to TRBJ2-1; D is possibly TRBD1 (5 bases). CDR3 bases: TGTGCCAGCACCTACACGGAAGGGGATGAGCAGTTCTTC. Protein sequence: CASTYTEGDEQFF.